Listed below are T cell receptor beta chains from one sample, sequenced in a study of blood T cell repertoires in COVID-19. The data were produced by immunoSEQ multiplex PCR, yet TCRdb's version contains in-frame clones alone and is incomplete. Among approximately 230,000 clones, around nine tenths were seen once, and the ten largest hold about 1.3%. The sequencing sample was made of peripheral blood. Source of these receptors: a man at least 80 years old with acute or convalescent COVID-19. CDR3s include the opening cysteine and the closing phenylalanine or tryptophan. Each record gives: D gene, V gene, J gene, clone size, CDR3 protein, CDR3 DNA. D genes are given only for firm matches. Rows give clone size only sometimes, using once, few, many, or a class for an expanded clone.

>TRBD2|TRBV11-2|TRBJ2-5|-
CASSFSPGGKTQYF
TGTGCCAGCAGCTTTAGTCCGGGGGGTAAGACCCAGTACTTC
>TRBD2|TRBV28|TRBJ2-2|-
CASSITSGVTGELFF
TGTGCCAGCAGTATCACTAGCGGGGTCACCGGGGAGCTGTTTTTT
>-|TRBV24-1|TRBJ2-1|-
CATSQGGSYNEQFF
TGTGCCACCAGTCAAGGGGGCTCCTACAATGAGCAGTTCTTC
>TRBD2|TRBV9|TRBJ2-2|-
CASSPSSGRYTGELFF
TGTGCCAGCAGCCCCTCTAGCGGGAGGTACACCGGGGAGCTGTTTTTT
>TRBD2|TRBV7-2|TRBJ2-7|once
CASSLGGTSGLAYEQYF
TGTGCCAGCAGCTTAGGAGGGACTAGCGGGTTGGCCTACGAGCAGTACTTC
>TRBD1|TRBV18|TRBJ1-5|-
CASSPTGAPQPQHF
TGTGCCAGCTCACCGACAGGGGCCCCTCAACCCCAGCATTTT
>-|TRBV6-5|TRBJ1-4|once
CASSYQGLTNEKLFF
TGTGCCAGCAGTTATCAGGGGCTAACTAATGAAAAACTGTTTTTT
>TRBD1|TRBV5-1|TRBJ1-2|-
CASSQRTGVNYGYTF
TGCGCCAGCAGCCAACGGACAGGGGTGAACTATGGCTACACCTTC
>-|TRBV6-5|TRBJ1-2|once
CASSYSRQFYGYTF
TGTGCCAGCAGTTACTCGCGGCAGTTCTATGGCTACACCTTC
>TRBD1|TRBV5-1|TRBJ2-3|-
CASSSDRGVNTQYF
TGCGCCAGCAGCTCGGACAGGGGGGTAAATACGCAGTATTTT
>-|TRBV11-2|TRBJ1-1|-
CASRTRVGTEAFF
TGTGCCAGCAGAACCCGGGTTGGGACTGAAGCTTTCTTT
>TRBD1|TRBV2|TRBJ1-6|-
CASSERDRSSYNSPLHF
TGTGCCAGCAGTGAACGGGACAGGTCCTCCTATAATTCACCCCTCCACTTT
>TRBD2|TRBV6-2/TRBV6-3|TRBJ2-4|-
CASSGLAGGSAKNIQYF
TGTGCCAGCAGCGGACTAGCGGGGGGGAGTGCCAAAAACATTCAGTACTTC
>-|TRBV11-2|TRBJ2-3|once
CASSFLVTGDADTQYF
TGTGCCAGCAGCTTCTTGGTCACAGGAGACGCAGATACGCAGTATTTT
>TRBD2|TRBV6-5|TRBJ2-7|-
CASSRSGGDPYEQYF
TGTGCCAGCAGCCGTAGCGGGGGGGACCCCTACGAGCAGTACTTC
>TRBD2|TRBV9|TRBJ2-5|-
CASSAQTSGSETQYF
TGTGCCAGCAGCGCACAGACTAGCGGGAGCGAGACCCAGTACTTC
>TRBD1|TRBV6-5|TRBJ2-7|-
CASSRQGQGKYEQYF
TGTGCCAGCAGTCGGCAGGGACAGGGGAAGTACGAGCAGTACTTC
>TRBD1|TRBV5-4|TRBJ1-6|-
CASSSRTGGNSPLHF
TGTGCCAGCAGCTCAAGGACAGGGGGTAATTCACCCCTCCACTTT
>TRBD1|TRBV24-1|TRBJ2-1|-
CATRGTGGLPEQFF
TGTGCCACCAGAGGGACAGGGGGCTTACCTGAGCAGTTCTTC
>TRBD1|TRBV5-5|TRBJ2-7|few
CASSRDSNYEQYF
TGTGCCAGCAGCCGGGACAGCAACTACGAGCAGTACTTC
>-|TRBV10-2|TRBJ2-5|-
CASSESRRGKETQYF
TGCGCCAGCAGTGAGTCGAGGCGGGGAAAAGAGACCCAGTACTTC
>-|TRBV5-5|TRBJ2-7|-
CASSFWLGDYEQYF
TGTGCCAGCAGCTTTTGGTTAGGAGACTACGAGCAGTACTTC
>TRBD2|TRBV28|TRBJ2-2|once
CASRVAGKTGELFF
TGTGCCAGCAGGGTAGCGGGAAAAACCGGGGAGCTGTTTTTT
>-|TRBV6-5|TRBJ2-5|few
CASSSAGSETQYF
TGTGCCAGCAGTTCCGCAGGGTCAGAGACCCAGTACTTC
>-|TRBV7-3|TRBJ2-1|-
CASSRQGGGEQFF
TGTGCCAGCAGCCGTCAGGGGGGCGGTGAGCAGTTCTTC
>TRBD1|TRBV5-1|TRBJ2-5|-
CASSTGQGEGQETQYF
TGCGCCAGCAGCACTGGACAGGGAGAGGGGCAAGAGACCCAGTACTTC